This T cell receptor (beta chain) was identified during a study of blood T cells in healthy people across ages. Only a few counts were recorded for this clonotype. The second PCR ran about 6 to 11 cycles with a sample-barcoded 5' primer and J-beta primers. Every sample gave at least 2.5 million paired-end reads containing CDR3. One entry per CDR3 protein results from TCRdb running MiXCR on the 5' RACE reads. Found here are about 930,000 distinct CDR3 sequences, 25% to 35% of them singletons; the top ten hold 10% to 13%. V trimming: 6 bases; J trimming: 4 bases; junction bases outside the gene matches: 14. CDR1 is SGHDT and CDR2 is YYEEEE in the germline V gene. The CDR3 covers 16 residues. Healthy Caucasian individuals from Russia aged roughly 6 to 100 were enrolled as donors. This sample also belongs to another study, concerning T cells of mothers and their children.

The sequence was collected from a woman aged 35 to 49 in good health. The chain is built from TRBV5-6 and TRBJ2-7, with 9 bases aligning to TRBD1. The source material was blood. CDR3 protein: CASTSSAGTGMYEQYF. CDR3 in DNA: TGTGCCAGCACCAGCTCGGCCGGGACAGGGATGTACGAGCAGTACTTC.